The 28 T cell receptor beta chains below come from one sample, sequenced in a study of cytomegalovirus exposure and HLA in healthy donors. Produced via immunoSEQ multiplex PCR; TCRdb's table is partial and in-frame only. The data contain about 150,000 clones, about 94% of them seen just once; the ten biggest clones take up about 2%. Sequenced input: PBMCs. These receptors were obtained from a man younger than 30 in good health and CMV-seropositive.

The V call is TRBV7-8, the J call TRBJ1-1, with 10 bases matching TRBD1. The CDR3 totals 18 residues. J lost 0 bases, V lost 1 base, and 8 bases had no gene match. From germline, CDR1 is SGHVS and CDR2 FQNEAQ. CDR3 in amino acids: CASSLGFGTGAMNTEAFF. For the CDR3, the DNA is TGTGCCAGCAGCTTAGGGTTCGGGACAGGGGCAATGAACACTGAAGCTTTCTTT.

V and J are TRBV27 and TRBJ2-3, with TRBD2 matching over 9 bases. The V gene's germline CDR1 is MNHEY and CDR2 SMNVEV (reference sequence). The length of the CDR3 is 16 residues. The V gene end was trimmed by 5 bases and the J gene end by 4 bases; junction bases not matched to a gene: 10. Here the CDR3 reads CASSPFSGSGADTQYF. The CDR3 nucleotides read TGTGCCAGCAGTCCCTTTAGCGGGAGCGGGGCAGATACGCAGTATTTT.

V and J are TRBV25-1 and TRBJ2-1; the D is unclear. The CDR3 is 12 amino acids. Germline CDR1 is MGHDK and CDR2 is SYGVNS. The ends were cut back, 4 bases at V and 5 bases at J, with 6 bases in the middle. The CDR3 DNA reads TGTGCCAGCAGTGGGCCAAACAATGAGCAGTTCTTC. Translating it yields CASSGPNNEQFF.

The V and J genes are TRBV28 and TRBJ1-3; tentatively, D is TRBD1 (6 bases). This CDR3 is 15 amino acids long. Deletions cut 6 bases from V and 4 bases from J, with 16 bases between. The germline V gene has CDR1 MDHEN and CDR2 SYDVKM. The CDR3 sequence is CASSVPGARGNTIYF. The CDR3 nucleotides read TGTGCCAGCAGCGTTCCAGGGGCGCGGGGAAACACCATATATTTT. The full variable domain, completed using reference TRBV28 and TRBJ1-3, is DVKVTQSSRYLVKRTGEKVFLECVQDMDHENMFWYRQDPGLGLRLIYFSYDVKMKEKGDIPEGYSVSREKKERFSLILESASTNQTSMYLCASSVPGARGNTIYFGEGSWLTVV.

The rearrangement joins TRBV5-1 to TRBJ2-3; 7 nucleotides line up with TRBD2. With V trimmed by 2 bases and J by 1 base, 7 bases remained unmatched. This CDR3 is 16 amino acids long. The germline gives CDR1 SGHRS, CDR2 YFSETQ. Here the CDR3 DNA reads TGCGCCAGCAGCTTCGTTGCGGGAGACGGCACAGATACGCAGTATTTT. Translation: CASSFVAGDGTDTQYF.

This sequence joins TRBV25-1 and TRBJ1-1; a possible D gene is TRBD1 (5 bases). The germline V and J ends were trimmed by 6 bases and 4 bases, with 12 bases remaining between them. The CDR3 is 13 residues long. The germline V gene has CDR1 MGHDK and CDR2 SYGVNS. Here the CDR3 DNA reads TGTGCCAGCAGACTCAGGGTTACCACTGAAGCTTTCTTT. It specifies CASRLRVTTEAFF.

V is TRBV4-1 and J is TRBJ2-1; 10 bases fit TRBD2. This CDR3 contains 17 residues. CDR1 and CDR2 from the germline V gene are MGHRA and YSYEKL. V lost 4 bases and J lost 2; bases outside the gene matches: 8. The CDR3 sequence: CASSLTLAGAAYNEQFF. The CDR3 nucleotides read TGCGCCAGCAGCCTTACTCTAGCGGGGGCCGCCTACAATGAGCAGTTCTTC.

The chain uses TRBV13 and TRBJ2-7, with TRBD2 matching 8 bases. The V segment lost 2 bases and the J segment 2 bases; nucleotides outside the gene matches: 5. This CDR3 has 15 residues. Germline V gives CDR1 PRHDT, CDR2 FYEKMQ (reference sequence). CDR3 nucleotides: TGTGCCAGCAGCTTAAGTCCGGGAGGGGCCTACGAGCAGTACTTC. Residues: CASSLSPGGAYEQYF.

The chain combines TRBV4-2 with TRBJ1-3; D might be TRBD1 (5 bases). CDR1 LGHNA and CDR2 YNFKEQ come from the germline V gene. The germline V and J ends were trimmed by 0 bases and 3 bases, with 12 bases remaining between them. The CDR3 is made up of 16 amino acids. CDR3 in DNA: TGTGCCAGCAGCCAAGACCCCGGGGGGGGTGGAAACACCATATATTTT. Its protein product is CASSQDPGGGGNTIYF.

The chain employs TRBV5-1 and TRBJ2-7; TRBD1 agrees at 8 bases. The germline gives CDR1 SGHRS, CDR2 YFSETQ. This CDR3 is 14 amino acids long. Trimming removed 3 bases from V and 4 bases from J; junction bases left unmatched: 6. CDR3 nucleotides: TGCGCCAGCAGCTCCCCAGGGGGCGCGTACGAGCAGTACTTC. Translating it yields CASSSPGGAYEQYF.

The chain combines TRBV28 with TRBJ2-1; 8 positions agree with TRBD2. The J segment lost 4 bases and the V segment lost 3 bases, leaving 5 bases of the junction unmatched. Germline CDR1 MDHEN, CDR2 SYDVKM. The CDR3 runs to 15 residues. DNA of the CDR3: TGTGCCAGCAGTTTCAGGACTAGCATTTACAATGAGCAGTTCTTC. This sequence encodes CASSFRTSIYNEQFF.

The chain recombines TRBV2 with TRBJ1-1; tentative D call: TRBD1 (6 bases). Germline V gives CDR1 SNHLY, CDR2 FYNNEI. V lost 2 bases and J lost 6, with 22 bases in between. The CDR3 covers 17 residues. The CDR3 coding sequence is TGTGCCAGCAGTGAACCACAGGGTTTACCCCGGGGGGCTGAAGCTTTCTTT. It is translated as CASSEPQGLPRGAEAFF.

This sequence joins TRBV28 and TRBJ2-5, with D possibly matching TRBD2 (6 bases). There are 15 residues in the CDR3. V lost 7 bases to trimming and J lost 4 bases, with 19 bases between them. Germline V CDR1 and CDR2: MDHEN, SYDVKM. This chain's CDR3 is CASTPARRGRETQYF. The CDR3 nucleotides are TGTGCCAGCACCCCAGCACGGAGGGGTCGAGAGACCCAGTACTTC.

This sequence joins TRBV27 and TRBJ2-3; tentative D call: TRBD1 (5 bases). Between the trimmed V and J ends, which lost 5 bases and 3 bases, there was a span of 15 bases. The CDR3 is made up of 15 amino acids. The germline V gene has CDR1 MNHEY and CDR2 SMNVEV (reference sequence). The CDR3 spells CASSSLQGFTDTQYF. The CDR3 nucleotides are TGTGCCAGCAGTAGCCTCCAGGGTTTTACAGATACGCAGTATTTT.

The CDR3 region has the DNA TGCAGCGTACTGGGCGAATACTCTGGGGCCAACGTCCTGACTTTC. It is translated as CSVLGEYSGANVLTF. The chain uses TRBV29-1 and TRBJ2-6; D not resolved. The germline CDR1 and CDR2 sequences are SQVTM and ANQGSEA. Trimming removed 6 bases at V and 0 bases at J, with 12 bases between. The CDR3 covers 15 residues.

The genes are TRBV5-4 and TRBJ2-5, with 9 bases matching TRBD1. The CDR3 totals 16 residues. CDR1 is SGHNT and CDR2 is YYREEE in the germline V gene (reference sequence). The V gene end was trimmed by 4 bases and the J gene end by 4 bases; junction bases not matched to a gene: 11. CDR3 amino acids: CASSRRTGVGGETQYF. The CDR3 bases are TGTGCCAGCAGCCGACGGACAGGGGTGGGGGGAGAGACCCAGTACTTC.

The rearrangement uses TRBV2 and TRBJ2-5, with 16 bases matching TRBD2. CDR1 and CDR2 from the germline V gene are SNHLY and FYNNEI. This CDR3 region has 19 residues. The junction had 7 bases not matched to a gene; V was cut back by 2 bases and J by 1 base. CDR3 DNA: TGTGCCAGCAGTGAAAGTTGGGGACTAGCGGGAGGGTCCCAAGAGACCCAGTACTTC. Translating gives CASSESWGLAGGSQETQYF.

The gene calls are TRBV7-9 and TRBJ1-1; maybe TRBD1 (5 bases). The CDR3 is 13 amino acids. Deletions cut 6 bases from V and 5 bases from J, with 13 bases between. CDR1 is SEHNR, CDR2 FQNEAQ, per germline (reference sequence). This CDR3 is CASRAISGTEAFF. DNA for the CDR3: TGTGCCAGCAGGGCAATATCAGGGACTGAAGCTTTCTTT.

The V gene is TRBV29-1, the J gene TRBJ1-4; D is ambiguous. This CDR3 is built from 14 residues. V was shortened by 4 bases and J by 8 bases, with 17 bases between the two germline ends. The germline V gene has CDR1 SQVTM and CDR2 ANQGSEA. The CDR3 nucleotides read TGCAGCGTTGGAGGGTCAGTCTACGGGGAAAAACTGTTTTTT. Its translation: CSVGGSVYGEKLFF. Variable domain in full (rest from reference TRBV29-1 and TRBJ1-4): SAVISQKPSRDICQRGTSLTIQCQVDSQVTMMFWYRQQPGQSLTLIATANQGSEATYESGFVIDKFPISRPNLTFSTLTVSNMSPEDSSIYLCSVGGSVYGEKLFFGSGTQLSVL.

V is TRBV7-9 and J is TRBJ2-1; 9 bases align to TRBD1. The CDR3 has 14 amino acids. V shed 8 bases and J 2 bases; nucleotides not matched to a gene: 4. Germline CDR1 is SEHNR and CDR2 is FQNEAQ (reference sequence). DNA for the CDR3: TGTGCCAGCCTCGGGACAGGGACCTACAATGAGCAGTTCTTC. This translates into CASLGTGTYNEQFF.

This rearrangement joins TRBV7-8 to TRBJ2-7, with TRBD1 matching 7 bases. The CDR3 has 16 residues. Trimming took 3 bases from V and 5 from J; bases not matched to a gene: 13. Germline CDR1 is SGHVS and CDR2 is FQNEAQ. This CDR3 is CASSFDGNNRGHEQYF. Here the CDR3 DNA reads TGTGCCAGCAGCTTCGACGGAAACAACAGGGGACACGAGCAGTACTTC.

V and J are TRBV6-6 and TRBJ2-7; D perhaps matches TRBD2 (5 bases). CDR3 length: 16 residues. Germline CDR1 reads MNHNY; CDR2 reads SVGAGI (reference sequence). V was pared by 2 bases and J by 1 base, with 15 bases between. The CDR3 region is CASSYPPDGVSYEQYF. CDR3 DNA sequence: TGTGCCAGCAGTTACCCGCCAGACGGGGTTTCCTACGAGCAGTACTTC.

The chain employs TRBV29-1 and TRBJ2-5; TRBD1 aligns across 8 bases. With 7 bases clipped from V and 4 bases from J, the junction kept 11 bases outside the gene matches. CDR1 is SQVTM and CDR2 is ANQGSEA in the germline V gene. The CDR3 is 14 amino acids. The CDR3, as DNA: TGCAGCGAAAGGACAGGGCGGGGTGGAGAGACCCAGTACTTC. Its translation is CSERTGRGGETQYF. The full variable domain, completed using reference TRBV29-1 and TRBJ2-5, is SAVISQKPSRDICQRGTSLTIQCQVDSQVTMMFWYRQQPGQSLTLIATANQGSEATYESGFVIDKFPISRPNLTFSTLTVSNMSPEDSSIYLCSERTGRGGETQYFGPGTRLLVL.

This chain uses TRBV2 with TRBJ2-5, with TRBD1 matching 10 bases. The CDR3 spans 13 residues. Germline values: CDR1 SNHLY, CDR2 FYNNEI. V gave up 6 bases and J gave up 3 bases; unmatched junction bases: 1. The CDR3, as DNA: TGTGCCAGCAGCGGGACAGGGGAAGAGACCCAGTACTTC. Encoded protein: CASSGTGEETQYF. The variable domain in full, with the rest retrieved from reference TRBV2 and TRBJ2-5, is EPEVTQTPSHQVTQMGQEVILRCVPISNHLYFYWYRQILGQKVEFLVSFYNNEISEKSEIFDDQFSVERPDGSNFTLKIRSTKLEDSAMYFCASSGTGEETQYFGPGTRLLVL.

This chain connects TRBV4-1 to TRBJ1-5; no clear D gene. Germline values: CDR1 MGHRA, CDR2 YSYEKL. Trimming left V 8 bases short and J 2 bases short, with 10 bases between. The CDR3 runs to 13 residues. The chain's CDR3 is CASSGAGNQPQHF. DNA for the CDR3: TGCGCCAGCTCGGGAGCAGGCAATCAGCCCCAGCATTTT.

CDR3 residues: CASSSLDRVWTYYEQYF. CDR3 nucleotides: TGTGCCAGCAGCTCCCTGGACAGGGTCTGGACCTACTACGAGCAGTACTTC. This chain joins TRBV5-8 and TRBJ2-7; 8 bases are shared with TRBD1. Germline trimming cut 3 bases from V and 3 bases from J; bases unmatched to any gene: 14. Germline V gene sequence: CDR1 SGHTS, CDR2 YDEGEE. The CDR3 has 17 residues.

In its sample, this clone was seen once. The J gene is TRBJ2-1, the V gene TRBV18; a weak D match, TRBD2 (6 bases). The V and J ends lost 0 bases and 9 bases respectively, with 12 bases between them. This CDR3 spans 14 amino acids. Germline values: CDR1 KGHSH, CDR2 LQKENI. CDR3 sequence (DNA): TGTGCCAGCTCACCACCACTGAGCGGGTCTGAGCAGTTCTTC. Translated, it gives CASSPPLSGSEQFF.

The chain recombines TRBV10-2 with TRBJ2-1, with D maybe TRBD2 (6 bases). Trimming left V 5 bases short and J 5 bases short, with 10 bases between. The CDR3 covers 13 residues. The germline gives CDR1 WSHSY, CDR2 SAAADI. CDR3 sequence reads: CASSTSYHNEQFF. For the CDR3, the DNA is TGCGCCAGCAGTACTAGCTACCACAATGAGCAGTTCTTC.